The 12 T cell receptor beta chains listed next were all sequenced from one sample in a study of beta chain features in type 1 diabetes. Sequenced material consisted of expressed TCRB transcripts (all of the isolated RNA was reverse transcribed). Profiled with immunoSEQ multiplex PCR; TCRdb holds only in-frame clones, not every one. The sample shows approximately 330,000 clones, around 10% of them seen only once. Sequenced material: naive CD4+ T cells from blood. The receptors were sampled from a woman aged 30 to 39 in good health.

This clone came up a few times. This sequence joins TRBV18 and TRBJ2-7; 12 bases agree with TRBD2. CDR3 length equals 14 residues. V shed 4 bases, J shed 4 bases, and the junction held 2 bases outside the gene matches. CDR1 is KGHSH and CDR2 is LQKENI in the germline V gene. CDR3 nucleotide sequence: TGTGCCAGCTCACGGACTAGCGGGAATTACGAGCAGTACTTC. It specifies CASSRTSGNYEQYF.

This clone was seen more than once but under ten times. For the CDR3, the DNA is TGTGCCAGCAGCTTAGAGGGTAGCGGGAGAGGGTCCAATGAGCAGTTCTTC. Encoded protein: CASSLEGSGRGSNEQFF. The genes are TRBV11-2 and TRBJ2-1; 9 positions match TRBD2. The ends lost 0 bases at V and 6 bases at J; junction bases unmatched: 9. There are 17 residues in the CDR3. Germline V gene data show CDR1 as SGHAT and CDR2 as FQNNGV.

This clone was counted between two and nine times. The chain is built from TRBV15 and TRBJ1-2; 8 bases line up with TRBD1. Germline trimming cut 1 base from V and 2 bases from J; bases unmatched to any gene: 3. Germline assignment: CDR1 LNHNV and CDR2 YYDKDF (reference sequence). The CDR3 spans 15 residues. The CDR3 sequence: CATSRGQGINYGYTF. In nucleotides, the CDR3 is TGTGCCACCAGCAGAGGACAGGGGATCAACTATGGCTACACCTTC. The variable domain in full, with the rest retrieved from reference TRBV15 and TRBJ1-2, is DAMVIQNPRYQVTQFGKPVTLSCSQTLNHNVMYWYQQKSSQAPKLLFHYYDKDFNNEADTPDNFQSRRPNTSFCFLDIRSPGLGDTAMYLCATSRGQGINYGYTFGSGTRLTVV.

This clone was picked up a small number of times. The rearrangement uses TRBV15 and TRBJ2-5; TRBD1 aligns across 10 bases. Per the germline V gene, CDR1 is LNHNV and CDR2 is YYDKDF (reference sequence). With 1 base clipped from V and 5 bases from J, the junction kept 4 bases outside the gene matches. The CDR3 totals 15 residues. CDR3 nucleotide sequence: TGTGCCACCAGCAGAGGACAGGGGGCCGGGGAGACCCAGTACTTC. Amino acids: CATSRGQGAGETQYF.

This chain joins TRBV9 and TRBJ2-2; 8 bases are a match to TRBD1. J lost 3 bases, V lost 4 bases, and 8 bases had no gene match. The CDR3 is made up of 16 amino acids. Germline V gene data show CDR1 as SGDLS and CDR2 as YYNGEE. This chain's CDR3 is CASSPPGQAYTGELFF. DNA of the CDR3: TGTGCCAGCAGCCCTCCGGGACAGGCCTACACCGGGGAGCTGTTTTTT.

The rearrangement joins TRBV10-3 to TRBJ1-1, with unresolved D. Deletions cut 3 bases from V and 1 base from J, with 9 bases between. This CDR3 is 14 amino acids long. Per the germline V gene, CDR1 is ENHRY and CDR2 is SYGVKD. The CDR3, as DNA: TGTGCCATCAGTGACTCCCCCGGGAACACTGAAGCTTTCTTT. As protein: CAISDSPGNTEAFF.

This clone showed up just a few times. The chain carries TRBV6-5 and TRBJ1-5, with a weak D call TRBD1 (6 bases). Trimming shortened V by 5 bases and J by 4 bases, and 15 bases separated the two germline ends. This CDR3 is 15 amino acids long. Germline assignment: CDR1 MNHEY and CDR2 SVGAGI. CDR3 region: CASSVTDDRNQPQHF. DNA for the CDR3: TGTGCCAGCAGTGTTACAGACGACAGGAATCAGCCCCAGCATTTT.

The chain couples TRBV15 to TRBJ2-7; D is possibly TRBD1 (5 bases). The germline V and J ends were trimmed by 3 bases and 3 bases, with 15 bases remaining between them. Germline CDR1 is LNHNV and CDR2 is YYDKDF (reference sequence). CDR3 length equals 15 residues. CDR3 nucleotide sequence: TGTGCCACCAGCAGCTACCAGGGAAAAAGCTACGAGCAGTACTTC. It yields the protein CATSSYQGKSYEQYF.

This chain uses TRBV7-9 with TRBJ2-1; D is undetermined. This CDR3 has 14 residues. Germline lookup yields CDR1 SEHNR and CDR2 FQNEAQ (reference sequence). The V gene lost 1 base and the J gene lost 12 bases, with 16 bases spanning the gap. CDR3 nucleotides: TGTGCCAGCAGCTTAGGGGTAGAGGCCATCTGGCAGTTCTTC. This encodes CASSLGVEAIWQFF.

The genes are TRBV19 and TRBJ2-7; the D gene is possibly TRBD2 (6 bases). Germline V gene sequence: CDR1 LNHDA, CDR2 SQIVND (reference sequence). Trimming pared 3 bases from V and 5 bases from J, leaving 14 bases between. The CDR3 consists of 14 residues. This CDR3 is CASSIRGTPNEQYF. In nucleotides, the CDR3 is TGTGCCAGTAGTATTCGGGGGACCCCCAACGAGCAGTACTTC.

The chain carries TRBV28 and TRBJ2-2, with D perhaps matching TRBD1 (5 bases). Germline lookup yields CDR1 MDHEN and CDR2 SYDVKM. The CDR3 spans 13 residues. The V end lost 2 bases, the J end lost 4 bases, and 5 bases lay between the germline ends. The chain's CDR3 is CASSLQGTGELFF. CDR3 coding DNA: TGTGCCAGCAGTTTACAGGGCACCGGGGAGCTGTTTTTT. Combining the CDR3 with reference TRBV28 and TRBJ2-2 gives the whole variable domain DVKVTQSSRYLVKRTGEKVFLECVQDMDHENMFWYRQDPGLGLRLIYFSYDVKMKEKGDIPEGYSVSREKKERFSLILESASTNQTSMYLCASSLQGTGELFFGEGSRLTVL.

V and J are TRBV15 and TRBJ2-2, with 9 bases that match TRBD1. The length of the CDR3 is 16 residues. In germline, CDR1 is LNHNV, CDR2 YYDKDF (reference sequence). Trimming took 5 bases from V and 2 from J; bases not matched to a gene: 6. This chain's CDR3 is CATSRTGGLNTGELFF. CDR3 nucleotide sequence: TGTGCCACCAGCCGCACAGGGGGCCTAAACACCGGGGAGCTGTTTTTT.